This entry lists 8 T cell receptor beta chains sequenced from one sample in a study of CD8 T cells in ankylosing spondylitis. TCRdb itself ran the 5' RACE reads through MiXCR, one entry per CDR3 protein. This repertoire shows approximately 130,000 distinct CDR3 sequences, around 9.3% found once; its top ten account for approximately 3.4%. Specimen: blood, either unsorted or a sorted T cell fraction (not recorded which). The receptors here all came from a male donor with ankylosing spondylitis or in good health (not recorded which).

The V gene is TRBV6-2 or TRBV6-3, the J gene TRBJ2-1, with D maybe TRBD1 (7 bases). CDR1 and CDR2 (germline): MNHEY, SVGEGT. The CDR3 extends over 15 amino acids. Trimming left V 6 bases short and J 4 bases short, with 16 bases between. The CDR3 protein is CASRKQGTDYNEQFF. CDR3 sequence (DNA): TGTGCCAGCAGAAAACAGGGGACTGATTACAATGAGCAGTTCTTC.

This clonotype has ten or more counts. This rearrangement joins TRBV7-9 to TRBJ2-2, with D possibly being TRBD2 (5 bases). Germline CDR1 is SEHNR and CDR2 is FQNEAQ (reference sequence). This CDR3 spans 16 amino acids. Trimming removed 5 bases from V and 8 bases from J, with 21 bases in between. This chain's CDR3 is CASSQGLGPGMGELFF. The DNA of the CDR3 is TGTGCCAGCAGCCAAGGACTGGGTCCAGGAATGGGGGAGCTGTTTTTT. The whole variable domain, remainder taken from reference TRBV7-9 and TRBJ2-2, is DTGVSQNPRHKITKRGQNVTFRCDPISEHNRLYWYRQTLGQGPEFLTYFQNEAQLEKSRLLSDRFSAERPKGSFSTLEIQRTEQGDSAMYLCASSQGLGPGMGELFFGEGSRLTVL.

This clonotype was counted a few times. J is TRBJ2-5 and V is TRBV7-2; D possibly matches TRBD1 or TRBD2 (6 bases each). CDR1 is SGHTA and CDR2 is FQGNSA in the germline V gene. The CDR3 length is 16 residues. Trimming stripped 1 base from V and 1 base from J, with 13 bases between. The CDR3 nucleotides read TGTGCCAGCAGCTTAGGGAGGGGGGCTGGCCAAGAGACCCAGTACTTC. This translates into CASSLGRGAGQETQYF.

CDR3 sequence reads: CASRTGVRDIQYF. CDR3 in DNA: TGTGCCAGCCGGACAGGGGTTCGGGACATTCAGTACTTC. The chain carries TRBV2 and TRBJ2-4; TRBD1 matches at 9 bases. Germline values: CDR1 SNHLY, CDR2 FYNNEI. The length of the CDR3 is 13 residues. J lost 8 bases, V lost 8 bases, and 7 bases had no gene match.

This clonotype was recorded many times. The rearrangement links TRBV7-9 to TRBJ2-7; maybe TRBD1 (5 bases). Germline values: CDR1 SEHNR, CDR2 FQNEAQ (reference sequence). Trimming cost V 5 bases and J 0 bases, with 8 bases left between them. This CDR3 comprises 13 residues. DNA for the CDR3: TGTGCCAGCAGCCGACAGAGCTCCTACGAGCAGTACTTC. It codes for CASSRQSSYEQYF.

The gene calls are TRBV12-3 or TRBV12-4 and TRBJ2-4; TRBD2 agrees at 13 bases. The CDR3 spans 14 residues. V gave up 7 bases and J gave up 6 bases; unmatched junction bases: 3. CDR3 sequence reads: CASTGLAGVNIQYF. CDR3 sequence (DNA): TGTGCCAGCACCGGACTAGCGGGAGTAAACATTCAGTACTTC.

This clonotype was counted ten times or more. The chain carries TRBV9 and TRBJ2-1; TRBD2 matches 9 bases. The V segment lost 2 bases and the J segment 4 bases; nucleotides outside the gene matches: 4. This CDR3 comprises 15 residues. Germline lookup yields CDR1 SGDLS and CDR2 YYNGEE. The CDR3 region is CASSVSSGIYNEQFF. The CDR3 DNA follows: TGTGCCAGCAGCGTGTCTAGCGGGATTTACAATGAGCAGTTCTTC. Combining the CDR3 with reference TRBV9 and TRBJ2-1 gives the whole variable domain DSGVTQTPKHLITATGQRVTLRCSPRSGDLSVYWYQQSLDQGLQFLIQYYNGEERAKGNILERFSAQQFPDLHSELNLSSLELGDSALYFCASSVSSGIYNEQFFGPGTRLTVL.

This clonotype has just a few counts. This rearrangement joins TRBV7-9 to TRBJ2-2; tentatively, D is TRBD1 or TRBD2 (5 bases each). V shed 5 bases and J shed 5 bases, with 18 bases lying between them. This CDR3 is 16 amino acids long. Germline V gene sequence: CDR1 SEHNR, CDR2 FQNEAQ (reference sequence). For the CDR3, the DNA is TGTGCCAGCAGCACCCAGGGACGCCGAGGAACCGGGGAGCTGTTTTTT. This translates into CASSTQGRRGTGELFF. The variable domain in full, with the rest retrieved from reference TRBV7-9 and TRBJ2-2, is DTGVSQNPRHKITKRGQNVTFRCDPISEHNRLYWYRQTLGQGPEFLTYFQNEAQLEKSRLLSDRFSAERPKGSFSTLEIQRTEQGDSAMYLCASSTQGRRGTGELFFGEGSRLTVL.